The rows below give T cell receptor beta chains drawn from one sample of a study of T cells in Graves' hyperthyroidism and ophthalmopathy. TCRdb passed the multiplex PCR reads through MiXCR, listing each CDR3 protein once. The sample lists some 550,000 distinct CDR3 sequences; around 20% were seen once. What was sequenced was blood. The receptors shown here come from a man aged 18 to 30 with Graves' hyperthyroidism. Each CDR3 is given with its conserved first and last residue. The order of the fields is J gene, V gene, clone size, D gene, CDR3 DNA, CDR3 protein. A D gene is named only where the DNA matches it firmly. The size field is filled for only some rows; it gives once, few, many or a size class.

TRBJ2-5,TRBV5-1,few,-,TGCGCCAGCAGCCCTGGAGGGGAGCAAGAGACCCAGTACTTC,CASSPGGEQETQYF
TRBJ1-2,TRBV24-1,many,TRBD1,TGTGCCACCAGTGACAACCGACAGGGTTTCGACTATGGCTACACCTTC,CATSDNRQGFDYGYTF
TRBJ1-2,TRBV12-3/TRBV12-4,few,TRBD1,TGTGCCAGCAGCTACGGGACAGGGAACGGCTACACCTTC,CASSYGTGNGYTF
TRBJ1-3,TRBV12-3/TRBV12-4,-,-,TGTGCCAGCAGGTGGGGCTCGACCGGAAACACCATATATTTT,CASRWGSTGNTIYF
TRBJ2-7,TRBV7-9,many,-,TGTGCCAGCAGCCGCTCAGGGCAGGACTACGAGCAGTACTTC,CASSRSGQDYEQYF
TRBJ2-7,TRBV5-5,-,TRBD1,TGTGCCAGCAGCTTGGTTAGGGGGCTCTACGAGCAGTACTTC,CASSLVRGLYEQYF
TRBJ2-7,TRBV12-3/TRBV12-4,-,TRBD2,TGTGCCAGCAGTTTAAGGCCCTTAGCGGGGGTATACTTC,CASSLRPLAGVYF
TRBJ2-2,TRBV27,many,TRBD2,TGTGCCAGCAGTCCACTAGCGGGGGGGCCGAGAACCGGGGAGCTGTTTTTT,CASSPLAGGPRTGELFF
TRBJ2-5,TRBV7-8,-,TRBD1,TGTGCCAGCAGCCGCGACAGGGGAAACCAAGAGACCCAGTACTTC,CASSRDRGNQETQYF
TRBJ2-7,TRBV28,-,TRBD1,TGTGCCATCGGGGCAGGGGGCCTCCTCGCCGAGCAGTACTTC,CAIGAGGLLAEQYF
TRBJ1-2,TRBV20-1,-,TRBD1,TGCAGTGCGGACCAGGGGGCTCGTGGCTACACCTTC,CSADQGARGYTF
TRBJ1-2,TRBV11-3,many,-,TGTGCCAGCAGCTTAGCCCCGTCTAACTATGGCTACACCTTC,CASSLAPSNYGYTF
TRBJ2-3,TRBV6-1,-,-,TGTGCCAGCAGCCCCTCTGCGGGGATCGGAGATACGCAGTATTTT,CASSPSAGIGDTQYF
TRBJ1-5,TRBV28,few,TRBD1,TGTGCCAGCAGGGGACAGGGAGGTCGCAATCAGCCCCAGCATTTT,CASRGQGGRNQPQHF
TRBJ2-7,TRBV30,-,TRBD1,TGTGCCTGGATTCCTCCCGGGGCAGGGGGCGACGAGCAGTACTTC,CAWIPPGAGGDEQYF
TRBJ2-2,TRBV4-2,many,-,TGTGCCAGCGGTGACTCAGCGGGGAACACCGGGGAGCTGTTTTTT,CASGDSAGNTGELFF
TRBJ1-1,TRBV28,many,-,TGTGCCAGCAGTTTAAGACCAGAAGGGAGCACTGAAGCTTTCTTT,CASSLRPEGSTEAFF
TRBJ1-2,TRBV7-2,-,TRBD1,TGTGCCAGCAGCTCTCCGGGACAGGGCACCTATGGCTACACCTTC,CASSSPGQGTYGYTF
TRBJ1-2,TRBV6-1,many,-,TGTGCCAGCAGTAAACAGACCGCTAAAACCTTC,CASSKQTAKTF
TRBJ1-2,TRBV12-3/TRBV12-4,many,-,TGTGCCAGCAGTTTCAACACCCGGTATGGCTACACCTTC,CASSFNTRYGYTF
TRBJ1-1,TRBV2,many,-,TGTGCCAGCAGTGAAGAGGGCGACAGCGACACTGAAGCTTTCTTT,CASSEEGDSDTEAFF
TRBJ2-7,TRBV7-8,many,-,TGTGCCAGCAGCTTTTCAGGACAGTTAGGCAACTACGAGCAGTACTTC,CASSFSGQLGNYEQYF
TRBJ1-5,TRBV6-1,-,TRBD1,TGTGCCAGCAGACAGGGACAGTCGAGCAATCAGCCCCAGCATTTT,CASRQGQSSNQPQHF
TRBJ2-7,TRBV7-9,-,-,TGTGCCAGCAGCGTAGGACCGTTCTACGAGCAGTACTTC,CASSVGPFYEQYF
TRBJ1-2,TRBV15,many,-,TGTGCCACCAGCACCCGACTCGGGGGTGACTATGGCTACACCTTC,CATSTRLGGDYGYTF
TRBJ2-7,TRBV6-1,many,-,TGTGCCAGTACCGGGACTCCGACCTACGAGCAGTACTTC,CASTGTPTYEQYF
TRBJ2-7,TRBV12-3/TRBV12-4,many,TRBD1,TGTGCCAGCAGACTACAGGGGGAAGACTACGAGCAGTACTTC,CASRLQGEDYEQYF